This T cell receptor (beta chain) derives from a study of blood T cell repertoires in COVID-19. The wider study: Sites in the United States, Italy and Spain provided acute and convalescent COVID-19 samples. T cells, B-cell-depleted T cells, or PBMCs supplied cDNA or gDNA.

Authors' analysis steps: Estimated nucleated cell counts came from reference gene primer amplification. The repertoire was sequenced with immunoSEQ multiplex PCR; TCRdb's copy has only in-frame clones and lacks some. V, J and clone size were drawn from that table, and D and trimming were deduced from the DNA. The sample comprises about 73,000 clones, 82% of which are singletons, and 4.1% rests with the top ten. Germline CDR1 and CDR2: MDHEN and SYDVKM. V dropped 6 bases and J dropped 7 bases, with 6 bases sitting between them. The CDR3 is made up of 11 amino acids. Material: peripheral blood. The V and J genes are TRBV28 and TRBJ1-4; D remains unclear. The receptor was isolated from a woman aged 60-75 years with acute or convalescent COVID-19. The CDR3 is CASSESEKLFF. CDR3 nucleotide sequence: TGTGCCAGCAGCGAGAGTGAAAAACTGTTTTTT.